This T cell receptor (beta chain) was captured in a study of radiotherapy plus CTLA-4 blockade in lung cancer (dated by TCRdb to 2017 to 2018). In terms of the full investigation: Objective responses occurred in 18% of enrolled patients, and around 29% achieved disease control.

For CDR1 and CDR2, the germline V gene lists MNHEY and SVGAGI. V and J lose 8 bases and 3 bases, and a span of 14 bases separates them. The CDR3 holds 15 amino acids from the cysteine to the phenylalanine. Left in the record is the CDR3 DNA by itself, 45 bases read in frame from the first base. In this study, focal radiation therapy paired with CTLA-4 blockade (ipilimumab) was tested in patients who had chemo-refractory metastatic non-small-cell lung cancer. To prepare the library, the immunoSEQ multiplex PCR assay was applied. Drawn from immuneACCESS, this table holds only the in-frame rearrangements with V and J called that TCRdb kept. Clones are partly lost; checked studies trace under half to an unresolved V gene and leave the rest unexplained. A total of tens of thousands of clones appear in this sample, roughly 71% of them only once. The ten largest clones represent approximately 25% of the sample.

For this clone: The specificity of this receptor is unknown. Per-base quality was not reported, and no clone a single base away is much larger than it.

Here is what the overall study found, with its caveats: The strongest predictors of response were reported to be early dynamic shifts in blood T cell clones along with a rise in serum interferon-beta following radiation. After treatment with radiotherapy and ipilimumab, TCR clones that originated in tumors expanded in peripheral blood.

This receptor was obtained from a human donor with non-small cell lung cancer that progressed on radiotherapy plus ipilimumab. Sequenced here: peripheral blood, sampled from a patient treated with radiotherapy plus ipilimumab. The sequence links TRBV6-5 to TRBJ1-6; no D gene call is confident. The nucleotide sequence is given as TGTGCCAGCCAAGCGCCCTCCGGCTATAATTCACCCCTCCACTTT. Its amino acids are CASQAPSGYNSPLHF.